The rows below give T cell receptor beta chains drawn from one sample of a study of tumor-infiltrating lymphocytes in oesophageal squamous cell carcinoma. TCRdb fed the PCR reads into MiXCR, producing one record per CDR3 protein. The table has 9,500 to 11,000 distinct CDR3 sequences, around three fifths seen once. Input material: esophageal tumor tissue. Receptors were obtained from a male donor with esophageal squamous cell carcinoma. Both conserved end residues are part of each CDR3. The D gene is left open where the match is weak. Rows give clone size only sometimes, using once, few, many, or a class for an expanded clone.

j_gene	abundance	d_gene	v_gene	CDR3nt	CDR3aa
TRBJ2-1	.	TRBD2	TRBV7-3	TGTGCCAGCAGCGCACCCGGGAGGGACAATGAGCAGTTCTTC	CASSAPGRDNEQFF
TRBJ1-2	.	TRBD1	TRBV2	TGTGCCAGCAGCGGGACAGGGTTGTGGTATGGCTACACCTTC	CASSGTGLWYGYTF
TRBJ2-1	medium-sized	TRBD2	TRBV28	TGTGCCAGCAGCGGGCTAGCGGGACCGCTCTACAATGAGCAGTTCTTC	CASSGLAGPLYNEQFF
TRBJ2-5	large	TRBD1	TRBV7-7	TGTGCTAGCAGCTTCGGGACAGCCCAAGAGACCCAGTACTTC	CASSFGTAQETQYF
TRBJ1-2	.	TRBD1	TRBV28	TGTGCCAGCAGTTTTGGGGGGGGACAGGGGGCGGCTGGCTACACCTTC	CASSFGGGQGAAGYTF
TRBJ2-7	.	.	TRBV6-5	TGTGCCAGTCATAACTTGGCGGGGAGAGCCGAGCAGTACTTC	CASHNLAGRAEQYF
TRBJ1-2	.	.	TRBV7-2	TGTGCCAGCAGCTCCGGTTGGGGGCACGAGCTCTATGGCTACACCTTC	CASSSGWGHELYGYTF
TRBJ2-5	.	TRBD2	TRBV7-6	TGTGCCAGCAGCCTACGGACTAGCGGTGAAGAGACCCAGTACTTC	CASSLRTSGEETQYF
TRBJ2-3	.	.	TRBV28	TGTGCCAGCAGCCCATCAGCCTTAGGTACGCAGTATTTT	CASSPSALGTQYF
TRBJ1-4	.	.	TRBV7-2	TGTGCCAGCAGCTTGTGGGGCCCCAATGAAAAACTGTTTTTT	CASSLWGPNEKLFF
TRBJ2-1	.	TRBD2	TRBV5-4	TGTGCCAGCAGCGCGACTAGCGGGCCCTACGAGCAGTTCTTC	CASSATSGPYEQFF
TRBJ2-2	.	.	TRBV12-3/TRBV12-4	TGTGCCAGCAGTTTTTGGCGAATGACCGGGGAGCTGTTTTTT	CASSFWRMTGELFF
TRBJ2-1	few	TRBD2	TRBV7-3	TGTGCCAGCAGCTTAAAGGGGACTAGCTCCTACAATGAGCAGTTCTTC	CASSLKGTSSYNEQFF
TRBJ2-7	.	.	TRBV7-9	TGTGCCAGCAGCGACGACATCTACGAGCAGTACTTC	CASSDDIYEQYF
TRBJ1-2	.	TRBD1	TRBV7-2	TGTGCCAGCAGCTTAGGGGGAGGGGGCGACTATGGCTACACCTTC	CASSLGGGGDYGYTF
TRBJ1-2	.	.	TRBV7-7	TGTGCTAGCAGCATTGAACAGGGCCACTATGGCTACACCTTC	CASSIEQGHYGYTF
TRBJ2-3	.	.	TRBV12-3/TRBV12-4	TGTGCCAGCAGGCGGGACACAGATACGCAGTATTTT	CASRRDTDTQYF
TRBJ2-3	few	TRBD2	TRBV7-6	TGTGCCAGCAGCCTACTCCCGGGACTAGCGGGAGATACGCAGTATTTT	CASSLLPGLAGDTQYF
TRBJ2-3	few	TRBD1	TRBV7-8	TGTGCCAGCAGCGAGGGACAGGGCCGGACAGATACGCAGTATTTT	CASSEGQGRTDTQYF
TRBJ2-7	.	.	TRBV4-3	TGCGCCAGCAGCCAAGATCGAGCGGTCCCTGGAAATACGCAGTACTTC	CASSQDRAVPGNTQYF
TRBJ1-2	.	TRBD1	TRBV6-8	TGTGCCAGCAGTTCCCAGGGGGGCGGCTATGGCTACACCTTC	CASSSQGGGYGYTF
TRBJ2-6	.	TRBD2	TRBV24-1	TGTGCCACCTCTGGGTCGGGACTAGCGGGAAACTCTGGGGCCAACGTCCTGACTTTC	CATSGSGLAGNSGANVLTF
TRBJ2-7	few	TRBD2	TRBV6-1	TGTGCCAGCAGTGGGACATATAGCGGGAGAAGTTCCTACGAGCAGTACTTC	CASSGTYSGRSSYEQYF
TRBJ2-1	few	TRBD2	TRBV11-2	TGTGCCAGCAGCTTAGATTCAGAGACTAGCGGGAGGGTTCCTGTGCTCCATGAGCAGTTCTTC	CASSLDSETSGRVPVLHEQFF
TRBJ2-1	.	TRBD2	TRBV7-2	TGTGCCAGCAGCTCCAGGACTAGCGGGAGCCAAGAGACCCAGTTCTTC	CASSSRTSGSQETQFF
TRBJ2-7	few	.	TRBV3-1	TGTGCCAGCAGCCCTACCGACTTGTACGAGCAGTACTTC	CASSPTDLYEQYF
TRBJ1-4	many	.	TRBV11-2	TGTGCCAGCAGCTTATCATCGTCCAATGAAAAACTGTTTTTT	CASSLSSSNEKLFF
TRBJ2-6	few	.	TRBV6-1	TGTGCCAGCACCGCTTCCGGGGCCAACGTCCTGACTTTC	CASTASGANVLTF
TRBJ2-3	.	TRBD2	TRBV7-3	TGTGCCAGCAGCTTGGGACTATCCGCAGATACGCAGTATTTT	CASSLGLSADTQYF
TRBJ2-6	.	TRBD2	TRBV7-3	TGTGCCAGCAGCTTAGGACCGGGGCTAGCGGGCCTCTCTGGGGCCAACGTCCTGACTTTC	CASSLGPGLAGLSGANVLTF
TRBJ2-5	many	.	TRBV28	TGTGCCAGCAGGCCGGGAAGAGAGACCCAGTACTTC	CASRPGRETQYF
TRBJ2-6	.	.	TRBV6-6	TGTGCCAGCAGTTATTCAGGGAGTTCCTCTGGGGCCAACGTCCTGACTTTC	CASSYSGSSSGANVLTF
TRBJ2-1	.	TRBD2	TRBV10-2	TGCGCCAGCACTACAAGCGGGAATCGGTACAATGAGCAGTTCTTC	CASTTSGNRYNEQFF
TRBJ1-1	.	.	TRBV28	TGTGCCAGCAGTTTACGAGGACCGAACACTGAAGCTTTCTTT	CASSLRGPNTEAFF
TRBJ2-1	many	.	TRBV7-2	TGTGCCAGCAGCTTAACTAGCATTGAGCAGTTCTTC	CASSLTSIEQFF
TRBJ1-5	.	TRBD1	TRBV12-3/TRBV12-4	TGTGCCAGCAGTTGGGGGACAGGCTATCAGCCCCAGCATTTT	CASSWGTGYQPQHF
TRBJ2-7	.	.	TRBV6-2/TRBV6-3	TGTGCCAGTGACGGGGGGCGGGAGCGGACCTACGAGCAGTACTTC	CASDGGRERTYEQYF
TRBJ2-7	.	TRBD2	TRBV7-2	TGTGCCAGCAGGAATAGCGGGAGGGCCACGTACAATGAGCAGTACTTC	CASRNSGRATYNEQYF
TRBJ2-5	.	.	TRBV7-9	TGTGCCAGCAACGCCCGGGGCCAAGAGACCCAGTACTTC	CASNARGQETQYF
TRBJ2-3	few	TRBD2	TRBV7-2	TGTGCCAGCAGCTGGGGAGGGAGCACAGATACGCAGTATTTT	CASSWGGSTDTQYF
TRBJ2-1	once	.	TRBV28	TGTGCCAGCAGGGCGAGAGGGGAGCAGTTCTTC	CASRARGEQFF
TRBJ2-1	.	TRBD2	TRBV12-3/TRBV12-4	TGTGCCAGCAGTTTAGCTAGCGGGAGAAGCAACGAGCAGTTCTTC	CASSLASGRSNEQFF
TRBJ2-3	few	.	TRBV7-8	TGTGCCAGCAGCTCCGGCGGGACCCCCAGGGATACGCAGTATTTT	CASSSGGTPRDTQYF
TRBJ2-1	.	TRBD2	TRBV7-6	TGTGCCAGCAGCCTGGGGGCTAGCGGGAGAGTCCGTGCTAAACAAAATGAGCAGTTCTTC	CASSLGASGRVRAKQNEQFF
TRBJ2-3	.	.	TRBV18	TGTGCCAGCTCACCCCGGGCGGATACGCAGTATTTT	CASSPRADTQYF
TRBJ2-2	.	TRBD2	TRBV7-2	TGTGCCAGCAGCTCGCGACTAGCGGGAGCCACCGGGGAGCTGTTTTTT	CASSSRLAGATGELFF